Below, 32 T cell receptor beta chains from the same sample are listed, as sequenced in a study of patients and donors after allogeneic stem cell transplantation (dated by TCRdb to 2019 to 2021). Receptor amplification or capture employed RT-PCR. For sequencing, a NextSeq 550 was employed. Using fastp at Q25 and MiXCR, TCRdb reprocessed the public reads and kept productive beta chains. Duplicate CDR3 protein sequences are folded into a single record with the most common DNA and genes. The sample table contains about 40,000 distinct CDR3 sequences; only one count was recorded for around a third of them. Clones ranked in the top ten supply around 72% of the sample. The material sequenced was blood, either unsorted or a sorted T cell fraction (not recorded which). The source of these receptors is a human donor who was either an allogeneic HSCT recipient or a stem cell or donor lymphocyte infusion donor (not recorded which). It is not recorded whose cells these are; they may come from a transplant donor.

V and J are TRBV6-5 and TRBJ2-7, with D maybe TRBD1 (6 bases). CDR3 length equals 13 residues. The V end lost 2 bases, the J end lost 9 bases, and 14 bases lay between the germline ends. CDR1 is MNHEY and CDR2 is SVGAGI in the germline V gene. The CDR3 region is CASSYGSGVGQYF. In nucleotides, the CDR3 is TGTGCCAGCAGTTACGGGTCAGGGGTCGGGCAGTACTTC.

This clonotype was found a few times. This sequence joins TRBV7-6 and TRBJ2-2; the D is unclear. This CDR3 contains 14 residues. Germline V CDR1 and CDR2: SGHVS, FNYEAQ. The germline V and J ends were trimmed by 3 bases and 6 bases, with 11 bases remaining between them. The DNA for the CDR3 is TGTGCCAGCAGCTTCTTATTACGGTCCGGGGAGCTGTTTTTT. Translating gives CASSFLLRSGELFF.

This chain connects TRBV15 to TRBJ2-7, with D perhaps being TRBD1 or TRBD2 (5 bases each). The CDR3 spans 14 residues. Germline loops: CDR1 LNHNV, CDR2 YYDKDF (reference sequence). The germline V and J ends were trimmed by 5 bases and 4 bases, with 15 bases remaining between them. The CDR3 reads CATSADEGFYEQYF. CDR3 sequence (DNA): TGTGCCACCAGCGCTGATGAGGGGTTTTACGAGCAGTACTTC.

The V and J genes are TRBV20-1 and TRBJ2-7; 8 bases line up with TRBD2. V was clipped by 0 bases and J by 5 bases; unmatched bases: 9. Per the germline V gene, CDR1 is DFQATT and CDR2 is SNEGSKA (reference sequence). CDR3 length: 15 residues. The DNA of the CDR3 is TGCAGTGCTAGAGATGGAGCGGGAGTTAACAACGAGCAGTACTTC. Its translation is CSARDGAGVNNEQYF.

The CDR3 DNA reads TGCGCCAGCAGCCCGCTGACAGGGGTTATCGGGGAGCTGTTTTTT. Protein product: CASSPLTGVIGELFF. The chain combines TRBV4-3 with TRBJ2-2, with 8 bases matching TRBD1. The CDR3 consists of 15 residues. The germline CDR1 and CDR2 sequences are LGHNA and YSLEER. V shed 4 bases, J shed 7 bases, and the junction held 8 bases outside the gene matches.

In its sample, this clonotype was seen a few times. The V gene is TRBV4-2, the J gene TRBJ2-2; 9 bases line up with TRBD2. The trim removed 4 bases at V and 5 bases at J, leaving 5 bases unmatched. Germline lookup yields CDR1 LGHNA and CDR2 YNFKEQ. This CDR3 spans 15 amino acids. DNA for the CDR3: TGTGCCAGCAGCCCTGTGGGACTAGCAACCGGGGAGCTGTTTTTT. It yields the protein CASSPVGLATGELFF.

V and J are TRBV10-3 and TRBJ2-3; D is perhaps TRBD1 (6 bases). V shed 2 bases and J shed 0 bases, with 6 bases lying between them. The CDR3 totals 14 residues. CDR1 ENHRY and CDR2 SYGVKD come from the germline V gene. CDR3 DNA sequence: TGTGCCATCAGTGAGAGGGGGAGCACAGATACGCAGTATTTT. It translates to CAISERGSTDTQYF.

The sample holds a few counts of this clonotype. The rearrangement joins TRBV4-3 to TRBJ1-5, with D perhaps matching TRBD1 (6 bases). From germline, CDR1 is LGHNA and CDR2 YSLEER. The CDR3 consists of 17 residues. V was pared by 1 base and J by 0 bases, with 13 bases between. The DNA of the CDR3 is TGCGCCAGCAGCCAAGGGCCGGGGGACAATAGCAATCAGCCCCAGCATTTT. Encoded protein: CASSQGPGDNSNQPQHF.

In DNA form, the CDR3 reads TGCAGTGCTAGAACTCAACGAACTAGAACGGCGGACATTCAGTACTTC. Its protein product is CSARTQRTRTADIQYF. This chain uses TRBV20-1 with TRBJ2-4, with D maybe TRBD2 (5 bases). Germline assignment: CDR1 DFQATT and CDR2 SNEGSKA (reference sequence). The CDR3 extends over 16 amino acids. V shed 2 bases and J shed 8 bases, with 22 bases lying between them.

This clonotype appeared a few times. The CDR3 region is CASSQSLTGELFF. CDR3 nucleotides: TGTGCCAGCAGTCAATCCCTCACCGGGGAGCTGTTTTTT. The J gene is TRBJ2-2, the V gene TRBV6-5; D call uncertain. Trimming cost V 5 bases and J 4 bases, with 8 bases left between them. Germline V CDR1 and CDR2: MNHEY, SVGAGI. The CDR3 is 13 amino acids.

This rearrangement joins TRBV5-1 to TRBJ2-5; TRBD1 aligns across 7 bases. From germline, CDR1 is SGHRS and CDR2 YFSETQ. This CDR3 comprises 18 residues. V lost 0 bases and J lost 1; bases outside the gene matches: 12. The DNA of the CDR3 is TGCGCCAGCAGCTTGGGGATTACGACAGGGAGAGCCCAAGAGACCCAGTACTTC. Translated: CASSLGITTGRAQETQYF.

This clonotype turned up a few times. The chain uses TRBV20-1 and TRBJ1-4, with a tentative D call TRBD1 (5 bases). This CDR3 is 13 amino acids long. V was clipped by 5 bases and J by 7 bases, with 14 bases between them. In germline, CDR1 is DFQATT, CDR2 SNEGSKA (reference sequence). Here the CDR3 DNA reads TGCAGTGCTCCGGGGGTAGTTCGTGAAAAACTGTTTTTT. Its translation is CSAPGVVREKLFF.

The V call is TRBV20-1, the J call TRBJ2-3; D might be TRBD2 (6 bases). This CDR3 spans 15 amino acids. The V end was cut by 4 bases, the J end by 2 bases, with 16 bases between. Looked up from germline, CDR1 is DFQATT and CDR2 is SNEGSKA (reference sequence). CDR3 region: CSATPGRPITDTQYF. The CDR3 DNA reads TGCAGTGCTACCCCCGGGAGACCAATCACAGATACGCAGTATTTT.

This clonotype was found a few times. CDR3 nucleotide sequence: TGCGCCAGCAGCCAAGAGACAGGACTCTCCTACGAGCAGTACTTC. It encodes CASSQETGLSYEQYF. The rearrangement uses TRBV4-3 and TRBJ2-7, with a possible D match to TRBD1 (6 bases). Germline assignment: CDR1 LGHNA and CDR2 YSLEER. The CDR3 has 15 amino acids. V shed 0 bases and J shed 0 bases, with 9 bases lying between them.

This chain links TRBV6-2 or TRBV6-3 with TRBJ2-7, with D possibly called TRBD1 or TRBD2 (5 bases each). The germline V gene has CDR1 MNHEY and CDR2 SVGEGT. The CDR3 consists of 14 residues. V was trimmed by 0 bases and J by 1 base, leaving 7 bases between them. The CDR3 region is CASSYSGVSYEQYF. CDR3 in DNA: TGTGCCAGCAGTTACTCGGGGGTTTCCTACGAGCAGTACTTC.

There are a few counts of this clonotype. A much larger clone sits a single nucleotide away, making a read error possible. This chain uses TRBV7-2 with TRBJ1-5; 7 nucleotides match TRBD1. This CDR3 has 15 residues. Germline CDR1 and CDR2: SGHTA and FQGNSA. This chain's CDR3 is CASSLERGQNHPQHF. For the CDR3, the DNA is TGTGCCAGCAGCCTCGAAAGGGGGCAGAATCACCCCCAGCATTTT.

A few counts support this clonotype. The genes are TRBV10-3 and TRBJ1-4; D possibly corresponds to TRBD1 (5 bases). V lost 6 bases and J lost 0, with 11 bases in between. The V gene's germline CDR1 is ENHRY and CDR2 SYGVKD. The CDR3 is 15 amino acids. Here the CDR3 DNA reads TGTGCCATCAGAGGGACTTCAACAACTAATGAAAAACTGTTTTTT. This translates into CAIRGTSTTNEKLFF.

CDR3 coding DNA: TGCAGTGTGACAGGACTAGCGGGAGGAGCCGAGCAGTTCTTC. Translation: CSVTGLAGGAEQFF. V and J are TRBV20-1 and TRBJ2-1, with 14 bases identical to TRBD2. The V gene's germline CDR1 is DFQATT and CDR2 SNEGSKA (reference sequence). With V trimmed by 7 bases and J by 10 bases, 9 bases remained unmatched. There are 14 residues in the CDR3.

The V and J genes are TRBV3-1 and TRBJ2-1, with 10 bases that match TRBD2. CDR1 is LGHDT, CDR2 YNNKEL, per germline (reference sequence). V shed 4 bases and J 10 bases; nucleotides not matched to a gene: 13. The CDR3 sequence is 16 residues long. This CDR3 is CASSPRGAGGPGEQFF. DNA for the CDR3: TGTGCCAGCAGCCCCCGAGGAGCGGGAGGGCCTGGAGAGCAGTTCTTC.

As regards this clonotype: Germline is not matched at one junction end, which may reflect a read error. V gene TRBV4-2 combines with J gene TRBJ2-3; possibly TRBD1 for D (5 bases). Germline CDR1 LGHNA, CDR2 YNFKEQ. This CDR3 contains 13 residues. In nucleotides, the CDR3 is TGTGCCGGCAGCCAAGATCAGGGAGATACGCAGTATTTT. Translating gives CAGSQDQGDTQYF.

This clonotype occurred a few times. This chain connects TRBV6-5 to TRBJ2-5; a possible D gene is TRBD2 (5 bases). Germline V gene lookup returns CDR1 MNHEY and CDR2 SVGAGI. The CDR3 covers 12 residues. Trimming removed 6 bases from V and 6 bases from J, with 11 bases in between. The CDR3 region has the DNA TGTGCCAGCAGCCTCCGGGGAAAGACCCAGTACTTC. Encoded protein: CASSLRGKTQYF.

The V gene is TRBV6-8, the J gene TRBJ2-7; D is uncertain. This CDR3 is built from 12 residues. Trimming cost V 8 bases and J 2 bases, with 10 bases left between them. Germline CDR1 MNHGY, CDR2 SAAAGT. The CDR3 loop is CASRPGPYEQYF. The CDR3 region has the DNA TGTGCCAGCCGCCCAGGACCCTACGAGCAGTACTTC.

This clonotype has ten or more counts. The V gene is TRBV7-3, the J gene TRBJ1-2; TRBD1 matches at 9 bases. Germline CDR1 is SGHTA and CDR2 is FQGTGA. CDR3 length: 16 residues. The V and J ends lost 5 bases and 5 bases, in that order; junction bases with no gene match: 12. CDR3 coding DNA: TGTGCCAGCAGCCTCGACTCCGGGACAGGGATATATGGCTACACCTTC. This gives the protein CASSLDSGTGIYGYTF.

This clonotype has just a few counts. The chain combines TRBV28 with TRBJ1-4; D gene ambiguous. Trimming stripped 6 bases from V and 8 bases from J, with 10 bases between. Germline values: CDR1 MDHEN, CDR2 SYDVKM. The length of the CDR3 is 12 residues. The CDR3 reads CASRLKGEKLFF. The CDR3, as DNA: TGTGCCAGCAGGCTTAAAGGAGAAAAACTGTTTTTT. Full variable domain (rest looked up from reference TRBV28 and TRBJ1-4): DVKVTQSSRYLVKRTGEKVFLECVQDMDHENMFWYRQDPGLGLRLIYFSYDVKMKEKGDIPEGYSVSREKKERFSLILESASTNQTSMYLCASRLKGEKLFFGSGTQLSVL.

This clonotype was seen ten or more times. The genes are TRBV12-3 or TRBV12-4 and TRBJ1-2; the D gene is possibly TRBD1 (5 bases). The length of the CDR3 is 13 residues. The V end lost 1 base, the J end lost 8 bases, and 11 bases lay between the germline ends. CDR3 amino acids: CASSLGGTAGYTF. The CDR3 coding sequence is TGTGCCAGCAGTTTAGGGGGCACAGCGGGCTACACCTTC.

A few counts support this clonotype. The gene calls are TRBV5-1 and TRBJ2-7; D gene unclear. V was pared by 2 bases and J by 3 bases, with 12 bases between. There are 14 residues in the CDR3. Germline CDR1 and CDR2: SGHRS and YFSETQ. CDR3 sequence reads: CASSFTISLYEQYF. DNA for the CDR3: TGCGCCAGCAGCTTTACTATTAGTCTCTACGAGCAGTACTTC.

This clonotype was observed a handful of times. The V gene is TRBV4-3, the J gene TRBJ1-5; 7 nucleotides agree with TRBD1. CDR1 is LGHNA, CDR2 YSLEER, per germline. The CDR3 has 16 residues. The J segment lost 6 bases and the V segment lost 1 base, leaving 9 bases of the junction unmatched. The CDR3: CASSQAFRQGSQPQHF. In DNA form, the CDR3 reads TGCGCCAGCAGCCAAGCGTTTCGACAGGGAAGTCAGCCCCAGCATTTT.

This clonotype appeared a few times. The chain's CDR3 is CSASVPHSDTQYF. CDR3 in DNA: TGCAGTGCTAGTGTGCCTCATTCAGATACGCAGTATTTT. This chain joins TRBV20-1 and TRBJ2-3; D is undetermined. The V and J ends lost 3 bases and 4 bases respectively, with 11 bases between them. This CDR3 contains 13 residues. Germline-derived CDR1 and CDR2 are DFQATT and SNEGSKA (reference sequence).

The chain joins TRBV12-3 or TRBV12-4 to TRBJ2-1; 10 nucleotides agree with TRBD2. V shed 4 bases, J shed 8 bases, and the junction held 8 bases outside the gene matches. The CDR3 contains 15 residues. CDR3 sequence (DNA): TGTGCCAGCAGTTCAGCGGGAGGGGTACAGGATGAGCAGTTCTTC. The encoded protein is CASSSAGGVQDEQFF.

The CDR3 nucleotides read TGTGCCAGCAATCCCGGGGGGCAAGAGACCCAGTACTTC. It codes for CASNPGGQETQYF. The rearrangement uses TRBV12-3 or TRBV12-4 and TRBJ2-5, with TRBD2 identical over 7 bases. CDR3 length: 13 residues. With 7 bases clipped from V and 2 bases from J, the junction kept 4 bases outside the gene matches.

This clonotype was seen a few times. This chain connects TRBV12-3 or TRBV12-4 to TRBJ2-2; D assignment may be TRBD1 or TRBD2 (6 bases each). The length of the CDR3 is 13 residues. Trimming pared 4 bases from V and 4 bases from J, leaving 7 bases between. CDR3: CASSWGATGELFF. The CDR3 DNA reads as TGTGCCAGCAGTTGGGGGGCCACCGGGGAGCTGTTTTTT.

The sample holds a few counts of this clonotype. The V call is TRBV12-3 or TRBV12-4, the J call TRBJ1-5; D might be TRBD1 (6 bases). The CDR3 consists of 13 residues. Trimming removed 6 bases from V and 6 bases from J, with 12 bases in between. CDR3 sequence: CASRYREGQPQHF. The CDR3 bases are TGTGCCAGCAGATACAGGGAGGGTCAGCCCCAGCATTTT.